The 2 T cell receptor beta chains listed next were all sequenced from one sample in a study of blood T cells in healthy people across ages. Then a second PCR, running roughly 7 to 11 cycles, was carried out with a sample-barcoded 5' primer and a J-beta primer mix. Via MiXCR, TCRdb re-called the 5' RACE reads, giving one row per CDR3 protein. The sample yields some 1.4 million distinct CDR3 sequences, 42% seen once. The specimen was blood. The receptors shown here come from a woman aged 18 to 35 in good health.

Only a few counts were recorded for this clonotype. The chain joins TRBV12-3 or TRBV12-4 to TRBJ2-5; D tentatively reads TRBD1 or TRBD2 (5 bases each). This CDR3 has 13 amino acids. V was shortened by 6 bases and J by 4 bases, with 12 bases between the two germline ends. Written as DNA, the CDR3 is TGTGCCAGCAGACCGGGACGAAGAGAGACCCAGTACTTC. Encoded protein: CASRPGRRETQYF.

The chain recombines TRBV10-3 with TRBJ2-6; D is undetermined. Between the trimmed V and J ends, which lost 3 bases and 1 base, there was a span of 4 bases. The CDR3 has 14 amino acids. Germline loops: CDR1 ENHRY, CDR2 SYGVKD. The CDR3 DNA reads as TGTGCCATCAGTGACAGTTCTGGGGCCAACGTCCTGACTTTC. Translated: CAISDSSGANVLTF.